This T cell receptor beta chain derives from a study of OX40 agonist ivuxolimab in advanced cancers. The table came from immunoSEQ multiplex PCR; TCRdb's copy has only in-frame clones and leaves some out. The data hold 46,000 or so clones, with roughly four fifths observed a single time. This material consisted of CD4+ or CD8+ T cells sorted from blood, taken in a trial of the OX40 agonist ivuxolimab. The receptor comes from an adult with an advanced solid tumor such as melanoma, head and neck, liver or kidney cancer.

The CDR3 region has the DNA TGCAGCGTTGAACTGGACCTCGGGGCCAACGTCCTGACTTTC. Encoded protein: CSVELDLGANVLTF. The genes are TRBV29-1 and TRBJ2-6; unclear D gene. Trimming took 2 bases from V and 4 from J, leaving 9 bases between them. There are 14 residues in the CDR3. In germline, CDR1 is SQVTM, CDR2 ANQGSEA.